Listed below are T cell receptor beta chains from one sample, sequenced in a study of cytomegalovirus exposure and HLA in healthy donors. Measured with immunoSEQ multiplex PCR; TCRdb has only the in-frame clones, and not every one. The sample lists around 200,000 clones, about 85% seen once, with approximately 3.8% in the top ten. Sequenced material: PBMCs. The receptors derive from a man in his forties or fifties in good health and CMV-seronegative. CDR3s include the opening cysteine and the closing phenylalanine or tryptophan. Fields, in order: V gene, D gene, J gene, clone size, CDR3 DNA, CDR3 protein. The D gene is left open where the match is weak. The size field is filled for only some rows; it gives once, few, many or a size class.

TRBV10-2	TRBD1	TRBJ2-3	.	TGCGCCAGCAGTGCGACAGGGCGGACAGATACGCAGTATTTT	CASSATGRTDTQYF
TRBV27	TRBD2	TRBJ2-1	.	TGTGCCAGCAGTTTATTCACTAGCGGGGGTAAGCAGTTCTTC	CASSLFTSGGKQFF
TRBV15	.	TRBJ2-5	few	TGTGCCACCAGCAGAGTCGGGACTTCCAAAGAGACCCAGTACTTC	CATSRVGTSKETQYF
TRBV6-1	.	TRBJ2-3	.	TGTGCCAGCAGTTTTAGCCTCCTCCCCGATACGCAGTATTTT	CASSFSLLPDTQYF
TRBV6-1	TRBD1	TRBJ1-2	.	TGTGCCAGCAGATTTGGGACAGCGGATTTCTATGGCTACACCTTC	CASRFGTADFYGYTF
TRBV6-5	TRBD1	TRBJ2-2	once	TGTGCCAGCAGTTCACGACAGGGGAACACCGGGGAGCTGTTTTTT	CASSSRQGNTGELFF
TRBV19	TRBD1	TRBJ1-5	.	TGTGCCAGTAGCCTGGGGGGACAGGGAATGAATCAGCCCCAGCATTTT	CASSLGGQGMNQPQHF
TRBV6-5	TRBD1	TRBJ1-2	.	TGTGCCAGCACGGACAGGGAGATGTATGGCTACACCTTC	CASTDREMYGYTF
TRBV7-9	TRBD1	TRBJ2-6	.	TGTGCCAGCAGCTTAGGATTACAGGGGTCTGGGGCCAACGTCCTGACTTTC	CASSLGLQGSGANVLTF
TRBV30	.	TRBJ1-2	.	TGTGCCTTGGGCTGGGGGCGCACAGGCTACACCTTC	CALGWGRTGYTF
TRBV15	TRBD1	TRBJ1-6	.	TGTGCCACCAGCAGAGAGAACAGGGGGAGATCACCCCTCCACTTT	CATSRENRGRSPLHF
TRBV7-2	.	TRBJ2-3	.	TGTGCCAGCAGCCAAAGGGGACTGTTCGATACGCAGTATTTT	CASSQRGLFDTQYF
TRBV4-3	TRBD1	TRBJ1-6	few	TGCGCCAGCAGCCAAGCCGCAGGGGGCCAAAGCTCCTATAATTCACCCCTCCACTTT	CASSQAAGGQSSYNSPLHF
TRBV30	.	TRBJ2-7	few	TGTGCCTGGAGTTGGCAGGGGCCGCAGTACTTC	CAWSWQGPQYF
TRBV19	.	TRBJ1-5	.	TGTGCCAGTAGTATAGCTGTCAGCAATCAGCCCCAGCATTTT	CASSIAVSNQPQHF
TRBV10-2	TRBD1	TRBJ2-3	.	TGCGCCAGCAGTGGGGGACAGGGAGGGGATACGCAGTATTTT	CASSGGQGGDTQYF
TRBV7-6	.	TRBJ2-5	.	TGTGCCAGCAGCTTAGAGTCGGAGGGGCCGGATCGGGAGACCCAGTACTTC	CASSLESEGPDRETQYF
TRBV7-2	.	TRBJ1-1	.	TGTGCCAGCACCGTTACCCGGGGCACTGAAGCTTTCTTT	CASTVTRGTEAFF
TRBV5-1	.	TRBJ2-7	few	TGCGCCAGCAGCTTGGAGGCCGGCGGGGAGCAGTACTTC	CASSLEAGGEQYF
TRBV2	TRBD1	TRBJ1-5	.	TGTGCCAGCAGTGTAGGGGGCATTCAGCCCCAGCATTTT	CASSVGGIQPQHF
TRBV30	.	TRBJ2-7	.	TGTGCCTGGAGCAGGGACAAAACCTACGAGCAGTACTTC	CAWSRDKTYEQYF
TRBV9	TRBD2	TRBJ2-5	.	TGTGCCAGCAGCTCCGGGGGGTTGGAGACCCAGTACTTC	CASSSGGLETQYF
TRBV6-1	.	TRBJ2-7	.	TGTGCCAGCAGTGAAGGGGGAGCTTCCTACGAGCAGTACTTC	CASSEGGASYEQYF
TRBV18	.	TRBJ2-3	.	TGTGCCAGCTCACCTGGGACTACAGATACGCAGTATTTT	CASSPGTTDTQYF
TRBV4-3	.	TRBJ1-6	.	TGCGCCAGCAGCCAAGATCCTAGCAGTTCCTATAATTCACCCCTCCACTTT	CASSQDPSSSYNSPLHF
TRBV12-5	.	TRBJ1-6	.	TGTGCTAGTGGTTTGGTCACTACGGGGAGACTTAATTCACCCCTCCACTTT	CASGLVTTGRLNSPLHF
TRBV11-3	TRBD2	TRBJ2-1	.	TGTGCCAGCAGCTCTAGCGGGGGGAGCTATGAGCAGTTCTTC	CASSSSGGSYEQFF
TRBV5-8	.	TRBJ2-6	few	TGTGCCAGCAGCCCAAACAGGGTCTCCGGGGCCAACGTCCTGACTTTC	CASSPNRVSGANVLTF
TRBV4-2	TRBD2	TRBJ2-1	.	TGTGCCAGCAGCCAAACCTTGGACGGGGGGGCCTGTGAGCAGTTCTTC	CASSQTLDGGACEQFF
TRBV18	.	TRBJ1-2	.	TGTGCCAGCTCACCACTTTCGGGGGGCTCGAACTATGGCTACACCTTC	CASSPLSGGSNYGYTF
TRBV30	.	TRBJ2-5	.	TGTGCCTGGAGTACAGGGTTGGGCGAGACCCAGTACTTC	CAWSTGLGETQYF
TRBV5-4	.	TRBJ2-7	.	TGTGCCAGCAGCACCCGGACAGACTTTCAGCAGTACTTC	CASSTRTDFQQYF
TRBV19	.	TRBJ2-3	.	TGTGCCAGTAGTATAGGTGTGAGGGCGGTGGATACGCAGTATTTT	CASSIGVRAVDTQYF
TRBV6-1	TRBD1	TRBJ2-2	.	TGTGCCAGCAGAAGGGACAGGGATAGGGGGGAGCTGTTTTTT	CASRRDRDRGELFF
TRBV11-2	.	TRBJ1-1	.	TGTGCCAGCAGCTTAGGAGGGAACACTGAAGCTTTCTTT	CASSLGGNTEAFF
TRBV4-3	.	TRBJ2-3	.	TGCGCCAGCAGTCCGGGGCCGCGGGGATCATCACGCACAGATACGCAGTATTTT	CASSPGPRGSSRTDTQYF
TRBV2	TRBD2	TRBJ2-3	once	TGTGCCAGCAGGTCAGCGGGGGGGCCAGATACGCAGTATTTT	CASRSAGGPDTQYF
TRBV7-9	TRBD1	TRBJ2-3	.	TGTGCCAGCAGCGCTACAGGGGTGGTAGATACGCAGTATTTT	CASSATGVVDTQYF
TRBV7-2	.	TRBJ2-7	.	TGTGCCAGCAGCGTCCAAAAGGGGCAGGGCTACGAGCAGTACTTC	CASSVQKGQGYEQYF
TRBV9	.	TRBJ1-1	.	TGTGCCAGCAGCGTAGGGGGCTCCTCAATGAACACTGAAGCTTTCTTT	CASSVGGSSMNTEAFF
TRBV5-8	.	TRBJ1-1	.	TGTGCCAGCAGCTTGCAGGTTAAAATTAACACTGAAGCTTTCTTT	CASSLQVKINTEAFF
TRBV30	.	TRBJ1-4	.	TGTGCCCGACAGGCAACTAATGAAAAACTGTTTTTT	CARQATNEKLFF
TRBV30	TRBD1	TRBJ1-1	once	TGTGCCTGGAGTGCTGGGACAGGGGAGGCTTTCTTT	CAWSAGTGEAFF
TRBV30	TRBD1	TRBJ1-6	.	TGTGCCTGGGGTTCGGACAGGGCGAAACTCAGCTCCTATAATTCACCCCTCCACTTT	CAWGSDRAKLSSYNSPLHF
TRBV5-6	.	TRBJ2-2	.	TGTGCCAGCAGCCTGGCCAGGGCGGCCACCGGGGAGCTGTTTTTT	CASSLARAATGELFF
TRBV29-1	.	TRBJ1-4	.	TGCAGCGTGCAGACAGCCGTTGAAAAACTGTTTTTT	CSVQTAVEKLFF